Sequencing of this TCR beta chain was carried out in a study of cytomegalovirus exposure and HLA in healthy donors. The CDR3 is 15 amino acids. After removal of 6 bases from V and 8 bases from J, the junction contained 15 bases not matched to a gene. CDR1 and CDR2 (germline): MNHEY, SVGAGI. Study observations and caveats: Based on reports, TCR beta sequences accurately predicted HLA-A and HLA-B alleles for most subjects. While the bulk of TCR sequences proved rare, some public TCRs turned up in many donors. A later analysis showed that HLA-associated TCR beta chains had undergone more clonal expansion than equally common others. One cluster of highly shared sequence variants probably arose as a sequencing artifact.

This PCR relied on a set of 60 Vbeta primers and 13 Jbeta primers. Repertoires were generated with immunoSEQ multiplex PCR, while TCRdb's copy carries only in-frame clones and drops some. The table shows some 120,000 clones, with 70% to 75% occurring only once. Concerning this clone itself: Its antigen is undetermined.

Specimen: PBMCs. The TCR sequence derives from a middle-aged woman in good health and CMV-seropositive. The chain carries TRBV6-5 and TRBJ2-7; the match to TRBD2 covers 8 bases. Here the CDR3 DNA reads TGTGCCAGCAGCCGAAAGACTAGCGCCACTACGAAGCAGTACTTC. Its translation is CASSRKTSATTKQYF.